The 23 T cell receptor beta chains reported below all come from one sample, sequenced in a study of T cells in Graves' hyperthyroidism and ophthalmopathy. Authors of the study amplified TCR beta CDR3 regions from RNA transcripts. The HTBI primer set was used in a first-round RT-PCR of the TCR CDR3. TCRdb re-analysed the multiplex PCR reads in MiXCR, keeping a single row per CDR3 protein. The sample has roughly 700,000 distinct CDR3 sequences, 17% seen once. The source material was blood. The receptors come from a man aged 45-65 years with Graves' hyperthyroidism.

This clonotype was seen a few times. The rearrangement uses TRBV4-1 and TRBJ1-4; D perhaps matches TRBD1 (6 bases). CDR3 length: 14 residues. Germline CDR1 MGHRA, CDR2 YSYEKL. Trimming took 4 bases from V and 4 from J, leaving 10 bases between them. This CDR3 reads CASSRTAFNEKLFF. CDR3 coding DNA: TGCGCCAGCAGCCGGACAGCGTTTAATGAAAAACTGTTTTTT.

The CDR3 bases are TGTGCCAGCAGCTTGGGGGGTAGCGGGAGGGGAGTCGAGCAGTACTTC. Protein product: CASSLGGSGRGVEQYF. This chain joins TRBV5-4 and TRBJ2-7; 11 nucleotides match TRBD2. The ends lost 0 bases at V and 6 bases at J; junction bases unmatched: 8. The germline V gene has CDR1 SGHNT and CDR2 YYREEE (reference sequence). This CDR3 region has 16 residues.

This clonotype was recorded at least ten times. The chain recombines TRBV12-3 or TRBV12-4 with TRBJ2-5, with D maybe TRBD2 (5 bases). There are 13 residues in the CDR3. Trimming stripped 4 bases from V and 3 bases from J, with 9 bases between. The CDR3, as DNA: TGTGCCAGCAGTTGGACTGAAGAAGAGACCCAGTACTTC. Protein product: CASSWTEEETQYF.

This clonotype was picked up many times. DNA of the CDR3: TGTGCCAGCAGCATGACAGGGACTACTAATGAGCAGTTCTTC. Protein product: CASSMTGTTNEQFF. V gene TRBV7-2 combines with J gene TRBJ2-1; D assignment may be TRBD1 or TRBD2 (7 bases each). Trimming shortened V by 5 bases and J by 7 bases, and 15 bases separated the two germline ends. The CDR3 is made up of 14 amino acids. From germline, CDR1 is SGHTA and CDR2 FQGNSA.

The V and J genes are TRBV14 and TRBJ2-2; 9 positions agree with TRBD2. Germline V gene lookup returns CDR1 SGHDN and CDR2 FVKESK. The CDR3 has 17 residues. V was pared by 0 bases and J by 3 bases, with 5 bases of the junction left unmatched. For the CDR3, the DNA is TGTGCCAGCAGCCAAGATTATAGCGGGGGTCACACCGGGGAGCTGTTTTTT. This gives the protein CASSQDYSGGHTGELFF. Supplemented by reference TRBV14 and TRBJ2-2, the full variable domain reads EAGVTQFPSHSVIEKGQTVTLRCDPISGHDNLYWYRRVMGKEIKFLLHFVKESKQDESGMPNNRFLAERTGGTYSTLKVQPAELEDSGVYFCASSQDYSGGHTGELFFGEGSRLTVL.

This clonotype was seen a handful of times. CDR3 in amino acids: CSALNRDRAYNEQFF. The DNA of the CDR3 is TGCAGTGCCTTAAACCGGGACAGGGCCTACAATGAGCAGTTCTTC. This chain joins TRBV20-1 and TRBJ2-1; TRBD1 matches 9 bases. The CDR3 runs to 15 residues. V dropped 6 bases and J dropped 2; count of bases not matched to a gene: 8. The germline V gene encodes CDR1 DFQATT and CDR2 SNEGSKA (reference sequence).

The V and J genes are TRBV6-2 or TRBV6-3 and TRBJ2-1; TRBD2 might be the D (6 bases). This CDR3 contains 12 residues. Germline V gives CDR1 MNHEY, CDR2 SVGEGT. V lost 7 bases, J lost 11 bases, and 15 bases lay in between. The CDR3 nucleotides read TGTGCCAGCACCCTGAACGCGGGACAGCAGTTCTTC. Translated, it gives CASTLNAGQQFF.

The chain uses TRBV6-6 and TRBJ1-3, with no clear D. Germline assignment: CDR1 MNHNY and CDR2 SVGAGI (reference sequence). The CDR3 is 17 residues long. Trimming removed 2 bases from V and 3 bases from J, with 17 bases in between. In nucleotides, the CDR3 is TGTGCCAGCAGTTACCGGGCCACTGTTACCCGTGGAAACACCATATATTTT. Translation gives CASSYRATVTRGNTIYF.

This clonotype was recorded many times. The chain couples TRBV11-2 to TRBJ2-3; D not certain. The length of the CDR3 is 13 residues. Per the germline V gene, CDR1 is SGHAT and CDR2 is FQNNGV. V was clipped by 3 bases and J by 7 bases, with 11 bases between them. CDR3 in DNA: TGTGCCAGCAGCTTGAACGGTGAATATACGCAGTATTTT. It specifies CASSLNGEYTQYF.

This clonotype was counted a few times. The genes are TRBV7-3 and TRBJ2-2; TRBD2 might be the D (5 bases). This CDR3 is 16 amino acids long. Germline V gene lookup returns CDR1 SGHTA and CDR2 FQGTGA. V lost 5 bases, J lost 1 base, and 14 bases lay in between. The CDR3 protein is CASSLPLRVNTGELFF. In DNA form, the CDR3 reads TGTGCCAGCAGCCTACCGCTGAGGGTGAACACCGGGGAGCTGTTTTTT.

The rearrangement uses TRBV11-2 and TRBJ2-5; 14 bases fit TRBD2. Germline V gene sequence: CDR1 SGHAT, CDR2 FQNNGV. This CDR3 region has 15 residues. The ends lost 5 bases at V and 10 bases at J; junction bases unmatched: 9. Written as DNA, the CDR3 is TGTGCCAGCAGCCGAGAAGGGACTAGCGGGAGCGGCCAGTACTTC. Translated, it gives CASSREGTSGSGQYF. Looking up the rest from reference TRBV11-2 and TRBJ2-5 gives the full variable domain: EAGVAQSPRYKIIEKRQSVAFWCNPISGHATLYWYQQILGQGPKLLIQFQNNGVVDDSQLPKDRFSAERLKGVDSTLKIQPAKLEDSAVYLCASSREGTSGSGQYFGPGTRLLVL.

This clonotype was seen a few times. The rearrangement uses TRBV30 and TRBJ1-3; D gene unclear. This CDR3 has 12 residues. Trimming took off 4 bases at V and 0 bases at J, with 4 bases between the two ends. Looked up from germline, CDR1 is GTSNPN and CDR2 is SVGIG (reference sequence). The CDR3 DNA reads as TGTGCCTGGAAAGACTCTGGAAACACCATATATTTT. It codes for CAWKDSGNTIYF. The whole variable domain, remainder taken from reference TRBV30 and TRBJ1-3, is SQTIHQWPATLVQPVGSPLSLECTVEGTSNPNLYWYRQAAGRGLQLLFYSVGIGQISSEVPQNLSASRPQDRQFILSSKKLLLSDSGFYLCAWKDSGNTIYFGEGSWLTVV.

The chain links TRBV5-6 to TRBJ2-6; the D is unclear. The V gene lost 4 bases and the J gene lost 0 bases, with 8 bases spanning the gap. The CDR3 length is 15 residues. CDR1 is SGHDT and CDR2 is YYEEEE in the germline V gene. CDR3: CASSRFYSGANVLTF. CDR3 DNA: TGTGCCAGCAGCCGCTTTTACTCTGGGGCCAACGTCCTGACTTTC.

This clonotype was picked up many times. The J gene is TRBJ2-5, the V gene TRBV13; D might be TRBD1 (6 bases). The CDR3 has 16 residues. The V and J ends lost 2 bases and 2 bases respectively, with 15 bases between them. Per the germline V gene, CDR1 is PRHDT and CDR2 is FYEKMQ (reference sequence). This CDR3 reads CASSLSGRGWQETQYF. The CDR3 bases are TGTGCCAGCAGCTTAAGTGGCAGGGGTTGGCAAGAGACCCAGTACTTC. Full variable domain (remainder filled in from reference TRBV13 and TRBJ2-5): AAGVIQSPRHLIKEKRETATLKCYPIPRHDTVYWYQQGPGQDPQFLISFYEKMQSDKGSIPDRFSAQQFSDYHSELNMSSLELGDSALYFCASSLSGRGWQETQYFGPGTRLLVL.

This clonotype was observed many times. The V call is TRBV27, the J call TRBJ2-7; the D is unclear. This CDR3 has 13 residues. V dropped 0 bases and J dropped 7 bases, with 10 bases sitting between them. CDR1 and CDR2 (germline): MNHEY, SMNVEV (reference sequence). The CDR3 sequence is CASSLSWSWEQYF. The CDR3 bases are TGTGCCAGCAGTTTATCATGGTCCTGGGAGCAGTACTTC.

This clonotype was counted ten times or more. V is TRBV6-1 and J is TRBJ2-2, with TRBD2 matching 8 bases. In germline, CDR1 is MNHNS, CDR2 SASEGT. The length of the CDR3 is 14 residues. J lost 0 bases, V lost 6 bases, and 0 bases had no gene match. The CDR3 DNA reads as TGTGCCAGCAGGACTAGCGCGAACACCGGGGAGCTGTTTTTT. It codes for CASRTSANTGELFF.

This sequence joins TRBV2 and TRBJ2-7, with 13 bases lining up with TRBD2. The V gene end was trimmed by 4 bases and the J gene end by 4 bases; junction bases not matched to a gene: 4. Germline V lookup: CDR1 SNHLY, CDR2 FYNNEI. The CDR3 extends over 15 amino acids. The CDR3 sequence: CASSVLAGGLYEQYF. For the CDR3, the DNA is TGTGCCAGCAGTGTACTAGCGGGAGGGCTGTACGAGCAGTACTTC.

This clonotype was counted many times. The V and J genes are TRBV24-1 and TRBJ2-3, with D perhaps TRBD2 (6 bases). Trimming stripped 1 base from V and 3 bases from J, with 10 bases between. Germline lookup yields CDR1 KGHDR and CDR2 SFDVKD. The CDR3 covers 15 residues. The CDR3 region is CATSDFNGSTDTQYF. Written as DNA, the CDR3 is TGTGCCACCAGTGATTTTAACGGGAGTACAGATACGCAGTATTTT.

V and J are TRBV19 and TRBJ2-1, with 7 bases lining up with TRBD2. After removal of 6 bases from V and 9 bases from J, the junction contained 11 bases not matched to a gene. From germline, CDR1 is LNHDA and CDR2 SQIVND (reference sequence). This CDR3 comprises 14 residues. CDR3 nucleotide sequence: TGTGCCAGTAGGTGGGGGGAGGGCCGTGGTGAGCAGTTCTTC. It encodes CASRWGEGRGEQFF.

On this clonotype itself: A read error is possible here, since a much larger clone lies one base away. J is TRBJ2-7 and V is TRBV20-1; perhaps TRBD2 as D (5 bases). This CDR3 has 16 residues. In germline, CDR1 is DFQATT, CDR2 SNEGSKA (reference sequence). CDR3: CSAPPLDRTINYGQYF. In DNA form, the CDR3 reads TGCAGTGCGCCTCCACTAGACCGTACAATAAACTACGGGCAGTACTTC.

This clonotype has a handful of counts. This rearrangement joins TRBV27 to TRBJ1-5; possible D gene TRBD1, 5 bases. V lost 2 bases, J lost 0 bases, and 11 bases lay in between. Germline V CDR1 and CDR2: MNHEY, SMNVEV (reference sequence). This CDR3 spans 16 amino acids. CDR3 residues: CASSLGDAYSNQPQHF. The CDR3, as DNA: TGTGCCAGCAGTTTAGGGGACGCATATAGCAATCAGCCCCAGCATTTT.

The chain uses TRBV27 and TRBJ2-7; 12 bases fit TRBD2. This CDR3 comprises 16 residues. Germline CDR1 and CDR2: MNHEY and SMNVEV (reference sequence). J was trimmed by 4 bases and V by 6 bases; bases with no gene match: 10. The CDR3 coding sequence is TGTGCCAGCAGCCCAGATCTAGCGGGAGGGCAATACGAGCAGTACTTC. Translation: CASSPDLAGGQYEQYF.

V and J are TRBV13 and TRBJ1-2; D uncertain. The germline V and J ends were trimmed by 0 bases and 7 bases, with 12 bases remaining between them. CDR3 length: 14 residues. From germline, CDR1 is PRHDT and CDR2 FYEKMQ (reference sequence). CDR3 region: CASSLGLEGSGYTF. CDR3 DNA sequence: TGTGCCAGCAGCTTAGGCCTGGAAGGGAGTGGCTACACCTTC.